This T cell receptor beta chain is drawn from a study of T cells after yellow fever vaccination. Whole-study results and caveats: After the booster, about 95% of CD4 and more than 75% of CD8 primary-response clones were re-detected.

From germline, CDR1 is LGHNA and CDR2 YSLEER. The ends lost 0 bases at V and 4 bases at J; junction bases unmatched: 13. This CDR3 region has 19 residues. Remarks on this clonotype: Its antigen is undetermined.

The TCR cDNA carried a universal primer site and UMIs from 5'RACE template switching. MiXCR, run by TCRdb on the 5' RACE reads, gives a single entry per CDR3 protein. The sample holds about 160,000 distinct CDR3 sequences, around 9.3% seen once. This sequence originates from a man younger than 35 who received the YFV17D yellow fever vaccine. The material sequenced was CD8+ T cells sorted from PBMCs, taken 45 days after the yellow fever booster vaccination. The chain combines TRBV4-3 with TRBJ2-5; 11 bases match TRBD2. CDR3 amino acids: CASSQDWLAGGGNGETQYF. CDR3 DNA sequence: TGCGCCAGCAGCCAAGATTGGCTAGCGGGGGGTGGGAACGGAGAGACCCAGTACTTC.